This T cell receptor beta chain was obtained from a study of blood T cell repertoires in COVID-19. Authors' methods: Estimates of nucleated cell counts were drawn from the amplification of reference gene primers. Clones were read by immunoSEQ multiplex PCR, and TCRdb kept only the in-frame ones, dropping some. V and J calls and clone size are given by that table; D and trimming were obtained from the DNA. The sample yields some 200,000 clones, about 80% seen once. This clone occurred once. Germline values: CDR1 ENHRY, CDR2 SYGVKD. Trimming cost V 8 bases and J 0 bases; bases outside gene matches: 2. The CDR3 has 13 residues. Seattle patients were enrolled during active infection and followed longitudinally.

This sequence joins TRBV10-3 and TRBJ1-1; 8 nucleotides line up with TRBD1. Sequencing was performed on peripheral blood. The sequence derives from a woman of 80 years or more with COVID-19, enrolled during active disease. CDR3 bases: TGTGCCATCCAGGACAGGGTGAACACTGAAGCTTTCTTT. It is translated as CAIQDRVNTEAFF.